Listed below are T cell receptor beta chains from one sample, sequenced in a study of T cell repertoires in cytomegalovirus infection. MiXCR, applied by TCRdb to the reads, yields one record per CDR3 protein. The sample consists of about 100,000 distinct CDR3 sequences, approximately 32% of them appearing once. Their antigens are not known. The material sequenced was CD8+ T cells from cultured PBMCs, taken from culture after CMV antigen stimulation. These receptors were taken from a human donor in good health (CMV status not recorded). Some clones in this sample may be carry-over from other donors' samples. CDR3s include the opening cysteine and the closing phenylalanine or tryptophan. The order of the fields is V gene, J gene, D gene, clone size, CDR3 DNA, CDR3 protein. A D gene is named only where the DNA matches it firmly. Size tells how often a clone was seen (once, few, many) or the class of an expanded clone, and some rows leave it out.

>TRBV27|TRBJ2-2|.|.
TGTGCCAGCAGTTTATGGGGCAGGGGCAACACCGGGGAGCTGTTTTTT
CASSLWGRGNTGELFF
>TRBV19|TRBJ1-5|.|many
TGTGCCAGTAGTGTGGGGGGCGGGGGTCAGCCCCAGCATTTT
CASSVGGGGQPQHF
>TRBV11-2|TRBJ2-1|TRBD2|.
TGTGCCAGCAGCCCCGGGGGGCTAGCGGGGCACTACAATGAGCAGTTCTTC
CASSPGGLAGHYNEQFF
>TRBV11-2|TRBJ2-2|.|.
TGTGCCAGCAGCGGTGCGACAGCGAACACCGGGGAGCTGTTTTTT
CASSGATANTGELFF
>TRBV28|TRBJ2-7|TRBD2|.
TGTGCCAGCAGTTTATGGCCCCAGCGGGGGGATTACTACGAGCAGTACTTC
CASSLWPQRGDYYEQYF
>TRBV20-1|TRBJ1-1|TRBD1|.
TGCAGCGACAGGGGGCGGAGGACTGAAGCTTTCTTT
CSDRGRRTEAFF
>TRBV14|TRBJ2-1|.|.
TGTGCCAGCAGCCAAGACGGTGAGCAGTTCTTC
CASSQDGEQFF
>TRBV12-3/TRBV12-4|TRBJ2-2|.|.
TGTGCCAGCAGTCCGAGGGGGTTCCGGAACACCGGGGAGCTGTTTTTT
CASSPRGFRNTGELFF
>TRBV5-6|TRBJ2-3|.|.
TGTGCCAGCTTTGTGGGCAGGGTTCTCACAGATACGCAGTATTTT
CASFVGRVLTDTQYF
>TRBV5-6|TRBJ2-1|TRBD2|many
TGTGCCAGCAGCCTGCTCGGGGGGAATGAGCAGTTCTTC
CASSLLGGNEQFF
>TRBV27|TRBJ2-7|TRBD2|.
TGTGCCAGCAGTTTATCTGCGGGGGGCTTAACCTACGAGCAGTACTTC
CASSLSAGGLTYEQYF
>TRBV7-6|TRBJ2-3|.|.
TGTGTCAGCAGCTTAGCAACGACGCCAGATACGCAGTATTTT
CVSSLATTPDTQYF
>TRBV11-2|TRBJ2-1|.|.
TGTGCCAGCAGCCACACTAACAGCGGAAAAAATGAGCAGTTCTTC
CASSHTNSGKNEQFF
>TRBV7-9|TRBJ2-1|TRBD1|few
TGTGCCAGCAGCTTAGGGACAGGGGTGCAGTTCTTC
CASSLGTGVQFF
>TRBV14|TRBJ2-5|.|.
TGTGCCAGCAGCCAAGTTGAAGAGACCCAGTACTTC
CASSQVEETQYF
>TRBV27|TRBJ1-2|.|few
TGTGCCAGCAGTTTATCCGGGGGGGCACGGGGCTACACCTTC
CASSLSGGARGYTF
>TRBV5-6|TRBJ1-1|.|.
TGTGCCAGCCAAGCTTCGTACACTGAAGCTTTCTTT
CASQASYTEAFF
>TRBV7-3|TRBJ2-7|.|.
TGTGCCAGCAGCGCCAGCAGGGGTCAGTCCTACGAGCAGTACTTC
CASSASRGQSYEQYF
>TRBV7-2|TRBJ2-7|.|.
TGTGCCAGCAGCTTAAATGGCGGAGAGACCTACGAGCAGTACTTC
CASSLNGGETYEQYF
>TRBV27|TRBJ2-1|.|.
TGTGCCAGCAGTTTATTTGGGGATGAGCAGTTCTTC
CASSLFGDEQFF
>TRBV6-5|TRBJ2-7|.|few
TGTGCCAGCAGTTATGCGGGTTACGAGCAGTACTTC
CASSYAGYEQYF
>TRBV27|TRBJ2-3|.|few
TGTGCCAGCAGTGTACAGGGCGGCACAGATACGCAGTATTTT
CASSVQGGTDTQYF
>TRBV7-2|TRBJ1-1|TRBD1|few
TGTGCCAGCAGCTCCCCCTGGGACAGAAGGATGAACACTGAAGCTTTCTTT
CASSSPWDRRMNTEAFF
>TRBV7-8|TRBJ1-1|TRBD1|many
TGTGCCAGCAGTCCCGGACAGGGGGGCACTGAAGCTTTCTTT
CASSPGQGGTEAFF
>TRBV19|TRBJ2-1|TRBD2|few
TGTGCCAGTAGTATCCTAGCGGGGTACAATGAGCAGTTCTTC
CASSILAGYNEQFF
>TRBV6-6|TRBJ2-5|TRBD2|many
TGTGCCAGCAGTTCTCGACTAGCGGCCCAAGAGACCCAGTACTTC
CASSSRLAAQETQYF
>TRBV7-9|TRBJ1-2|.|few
TGTGCCAGCGAAGGGGATGGCTACACCTTC
CASEGDGYTF
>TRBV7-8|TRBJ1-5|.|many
TGTGCCAGCAGCGGGACCGCTGGCTATCAGCCCCAGCATTTT
CASSGTAGYQPQHF
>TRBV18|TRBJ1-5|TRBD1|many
TGTGCCAGCTCACTAAGGTCGTCAGGGACAGGGGGCAATCAGCCCCAGCATTTT
CASSLRSSGTGGNQPQHF
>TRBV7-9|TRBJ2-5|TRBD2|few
TGTGCCAGCAGCTTAGCGAGCGGGGGGTTCCCTCAAGAGACCCAGTACTTC
CASSLASGGFPQETQYF
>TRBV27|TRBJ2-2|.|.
TGTGCCACCAACGCCTTTAGTGGGGCCACCGGGGAGCTGTTTTTT
CATNAFSGATGELFF
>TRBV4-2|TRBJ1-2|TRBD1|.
TGTGCCAGCAGCCAGCCCCGGGACAGGTTATATGGCTACACCTTC
CASSQPRDRLYGYTF
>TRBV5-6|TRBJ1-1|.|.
TGTGCCAGCAGCCAGCCGACAGAGAACACTGAAGCTTTCTTT
CASSQPTENTEAFF
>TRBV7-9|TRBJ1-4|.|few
TGTGCCAGCAGCTTTTCAACAGTAGAAAATGAAAAACTGTTTTTT
CASSFSTVENEKLFF
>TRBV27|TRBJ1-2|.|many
TGTGCCAGCAGTTTCCTGTCGGGCCCCCAGGACTATGGCTACACCTTC
CASSFLSGPQDYGYTF
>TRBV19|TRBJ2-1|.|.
TGTGCCAGTAGTCTTCGACTGTACAATGAGCAGTTCTTC
CASSLRLYNEQFF
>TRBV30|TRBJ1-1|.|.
TGTGCCTGGAGGGGCATGAACACTGAAGCTTTCTTT
CAWRGMNTEAFF
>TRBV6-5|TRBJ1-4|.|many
TGTGCCAGCAGTTACTCCCTGGGGGGTGCTAATGAAAAACTGTTTTTT
CASSYSLGGANEKLFF
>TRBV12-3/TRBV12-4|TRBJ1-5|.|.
TGTGCCAGCAGTTTCAACGCGGCCGTTCAGCCCCAGCATTTT
CASSFNAAVQPQHF
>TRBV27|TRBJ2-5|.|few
TGTGCCAGCAGTTTATTGGTCAGGGGCGGAAAAGAGACCCAGTACTTC
CASSLLVRGGKETQYF
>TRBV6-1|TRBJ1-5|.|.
TGTGCCAGCAGTGAAGAAAAGTTTAGCAATCAGCCCCAGCATTTT
CASSEEKFSNQPQHF
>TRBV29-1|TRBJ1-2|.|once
TGCAGCGTCCCAAGCACGCGGATTAACTATGGCTACACCTTC
CSVPSTRINYGYTF
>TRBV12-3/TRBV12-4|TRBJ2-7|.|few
TGTGCCAGCAGTTTAGAAGGTGGCAGCTACGAGCAGTACTTC
CASSLEGGSYEQYF
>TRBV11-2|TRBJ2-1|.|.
TGTGCCAGCAGCACCATAGGGGACACCTACAATGAGCAGTTCTTC
CASSTIGDTYNEQFF
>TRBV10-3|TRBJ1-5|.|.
TGTGCCATCAGTGAGTCGACAGCAGATAGCAATCAGCCCCAGCATTTT
CAISESTADSNQPQHF
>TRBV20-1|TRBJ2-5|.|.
TGCAGTGCCCCAATCCCTCCAGGGCTTGGGGAGACCCAGTACTTC
CSAPIPPGLGETQYF
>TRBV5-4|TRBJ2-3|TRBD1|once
TGTGCCAGCAGGACAGGGGGGACCACAGATACGCAGTATTTT
CASRTGGTTDTQYF
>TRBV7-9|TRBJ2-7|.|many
TGTGCCAGCGGCCCGGGACACGTCTACGAGCAGTACTTC
CASGPGHVYEQYF
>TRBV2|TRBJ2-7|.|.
TGTGCCAGCAGTCTGGTCGGAACGACCTACGAGCAGTACTTC
CASSLVGTTYEQYF
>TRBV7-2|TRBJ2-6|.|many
TGTGCCAGCAGCTTAGGAGGGTTGGGGGCCAACGTCCTGACTTTC
CASSLGGLGANVLTF
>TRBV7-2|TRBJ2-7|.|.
TGTGCCAGCAGCTTATACCGGGCCGAGCAGTACTTC
CASSLYRAEQYF